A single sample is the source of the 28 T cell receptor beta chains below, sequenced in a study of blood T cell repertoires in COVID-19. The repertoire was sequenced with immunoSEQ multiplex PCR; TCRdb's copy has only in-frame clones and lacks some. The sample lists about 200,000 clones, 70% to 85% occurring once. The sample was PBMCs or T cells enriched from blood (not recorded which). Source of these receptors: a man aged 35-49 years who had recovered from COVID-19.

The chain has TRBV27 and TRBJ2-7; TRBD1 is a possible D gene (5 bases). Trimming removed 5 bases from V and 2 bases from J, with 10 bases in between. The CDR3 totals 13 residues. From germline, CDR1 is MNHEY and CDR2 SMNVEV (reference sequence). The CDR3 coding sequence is TGTGCCAGCAGTCGACAGAGTGCCTACGAGCAGTACTTC. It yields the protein CASSRQSAYEQYF.

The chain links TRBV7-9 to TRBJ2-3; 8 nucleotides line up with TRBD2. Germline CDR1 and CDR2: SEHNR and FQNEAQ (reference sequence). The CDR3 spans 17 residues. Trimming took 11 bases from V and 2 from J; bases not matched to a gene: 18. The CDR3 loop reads CAGRYERGIHPTDTQYF. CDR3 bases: TGTGCCGGGCGGTATGAGCGGGGGATTCACCCCACAGATACGCAGTATTTT.

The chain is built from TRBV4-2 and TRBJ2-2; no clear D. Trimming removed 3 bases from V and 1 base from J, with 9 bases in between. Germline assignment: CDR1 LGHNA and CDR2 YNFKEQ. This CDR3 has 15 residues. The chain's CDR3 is CASSHEERNTGELFF. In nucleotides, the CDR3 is TGTGCCAGCAGCCATGAGGAGAGGAACACCGGGGAGCTGTTTTTT.

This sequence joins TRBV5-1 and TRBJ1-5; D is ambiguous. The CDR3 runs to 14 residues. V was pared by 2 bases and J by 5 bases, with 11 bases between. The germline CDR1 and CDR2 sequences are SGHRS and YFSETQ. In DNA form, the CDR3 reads TGCGCCAGCAGCTTCTCACCTACAGATCAGCCCCAGCATTTT. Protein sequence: CASSFSPTDQPQHF.

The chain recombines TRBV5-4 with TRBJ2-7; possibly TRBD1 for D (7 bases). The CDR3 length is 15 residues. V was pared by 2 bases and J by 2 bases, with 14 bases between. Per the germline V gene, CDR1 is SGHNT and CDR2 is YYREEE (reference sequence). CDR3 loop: CASSFSRDRTYEQYF. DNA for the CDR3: TGTGCCAGCAGCTTTTCGCGGGACAGAACCTACGAGCAGTACTTC.

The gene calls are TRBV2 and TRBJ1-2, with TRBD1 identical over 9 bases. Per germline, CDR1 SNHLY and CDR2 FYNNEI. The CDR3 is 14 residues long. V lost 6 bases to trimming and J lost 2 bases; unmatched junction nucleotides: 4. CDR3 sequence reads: CASSLQGANYGYTF. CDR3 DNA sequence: TGTGCCAGCAGCCTACAGGGGGCGAACTATGGCTACACCTTC.

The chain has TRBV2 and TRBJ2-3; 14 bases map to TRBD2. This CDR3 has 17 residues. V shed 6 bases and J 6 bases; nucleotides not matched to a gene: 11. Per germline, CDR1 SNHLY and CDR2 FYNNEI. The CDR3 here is CASRGRTSGGLTDTQYF. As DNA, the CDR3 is TGTGCCAGCAGGGGAAGGACTAGCGGGGGGTTAACGGATACGCAGTATTTT.

In DNA, the CDR3 is TGCGCCAGCAGCCAAGATTACAGGGGACCTCTTTTGGACCAGCCCCAGCATTTT. This codes for CASSQDYRGPLLDQPQHF. The gene calls are TRBV4-1 and TRBJ1-5; 7 bases are a match to TRBD1. After removal of 0 bases from V and 7 bases from J, the junction contained 15 bases not matched to a gene. The CDR3 length is 18 residues. Germline CDR1 and CDR2: MGHRA and YSYEKL.

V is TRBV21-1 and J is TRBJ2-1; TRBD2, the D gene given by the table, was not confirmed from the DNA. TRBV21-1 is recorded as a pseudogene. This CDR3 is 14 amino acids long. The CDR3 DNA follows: TGTGCCATCTTGAGGAGGGAGCGGGAGTATGAGCAGTTCTTC. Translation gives CAILRREREYEQFF.

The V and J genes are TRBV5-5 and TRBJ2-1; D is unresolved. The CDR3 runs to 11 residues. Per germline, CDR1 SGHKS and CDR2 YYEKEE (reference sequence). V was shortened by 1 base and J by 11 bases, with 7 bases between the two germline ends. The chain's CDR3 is CASSLTDQQFF. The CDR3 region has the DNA TGTGCCAGCAGCTTGACAGACCAGCAGTTCTTC. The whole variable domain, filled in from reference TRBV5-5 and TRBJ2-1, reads DAGVTQSPTHLIKTRGQQVTLRCSPISGHKSVSWYQQVLGQGPQFIFQYYEKEERGRGNFPDRFSARQFPNYSSELNVNALLLGDSALYLCASSLTDQQFFGPGTRLTVL.

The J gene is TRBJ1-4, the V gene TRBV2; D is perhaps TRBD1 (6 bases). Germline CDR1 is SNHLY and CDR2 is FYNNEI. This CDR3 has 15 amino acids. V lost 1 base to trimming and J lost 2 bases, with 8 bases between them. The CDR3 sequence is CASSEGGQTNEKLFF. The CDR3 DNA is TGTGCCAGCAGTGAAGGGGGGCAGACTAATGAAAAACTGTTTTTT.

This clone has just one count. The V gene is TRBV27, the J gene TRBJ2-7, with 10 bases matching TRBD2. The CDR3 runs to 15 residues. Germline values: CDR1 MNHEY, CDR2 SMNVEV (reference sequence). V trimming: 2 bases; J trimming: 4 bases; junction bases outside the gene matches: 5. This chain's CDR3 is CASSLRAGGHYEQYF. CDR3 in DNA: TGTGCCAGCAGTTTAAGAGCGGGGGGGCATTACGAGCAGTACTTC.

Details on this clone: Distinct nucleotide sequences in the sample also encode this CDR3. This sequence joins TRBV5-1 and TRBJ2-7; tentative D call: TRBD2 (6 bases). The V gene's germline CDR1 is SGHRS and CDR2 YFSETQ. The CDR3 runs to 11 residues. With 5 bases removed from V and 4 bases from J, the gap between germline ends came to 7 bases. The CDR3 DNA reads TGCGCCAGCAGGGAGGGATACGAGCAGTACTTC. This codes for CASREGYEQYF.

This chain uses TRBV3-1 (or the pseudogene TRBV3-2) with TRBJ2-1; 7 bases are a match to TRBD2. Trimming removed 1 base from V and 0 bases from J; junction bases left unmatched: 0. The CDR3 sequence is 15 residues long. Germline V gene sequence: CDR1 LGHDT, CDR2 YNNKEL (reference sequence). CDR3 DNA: TGTGCCAGCAGCCAAGGCGGGAGCTCCTACAATGAGCAGTTCTTC. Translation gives CASSQGGSSYNEQFF.

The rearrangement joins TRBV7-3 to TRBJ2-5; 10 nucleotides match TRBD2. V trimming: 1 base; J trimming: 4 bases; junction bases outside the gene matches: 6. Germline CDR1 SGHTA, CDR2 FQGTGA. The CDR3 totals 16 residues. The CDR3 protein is CASSLRAGGPGETQYF. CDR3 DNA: TGTGCCAGCAGCTTAAGAGCGGGGGGGCCGGGAGAGACCCAGTACTTC.

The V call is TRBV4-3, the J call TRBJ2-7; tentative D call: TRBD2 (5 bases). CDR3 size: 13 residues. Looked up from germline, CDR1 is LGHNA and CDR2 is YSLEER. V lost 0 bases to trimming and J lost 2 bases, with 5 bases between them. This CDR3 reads CASSQDGAYEQYF. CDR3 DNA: TGCGCCAGCAGCCAAGACGGGGCCTACGAGCAGTACTTC.

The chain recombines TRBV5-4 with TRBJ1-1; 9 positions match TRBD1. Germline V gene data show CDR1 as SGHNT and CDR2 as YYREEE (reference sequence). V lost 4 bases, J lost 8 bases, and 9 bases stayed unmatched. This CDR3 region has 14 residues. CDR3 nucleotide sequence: TGTGCCAGCAGCCTTTACAGGGGGCCGCAGGAAGCTTTCTTT. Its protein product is CASSLYRGPQEAFF.

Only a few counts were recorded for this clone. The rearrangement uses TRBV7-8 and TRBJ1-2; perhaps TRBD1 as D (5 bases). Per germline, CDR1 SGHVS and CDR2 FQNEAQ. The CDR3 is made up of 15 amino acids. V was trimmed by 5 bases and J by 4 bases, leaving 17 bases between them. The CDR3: CASSLTDSWGYGYTF. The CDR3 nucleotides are TGTGCCAGCAGCCTAACCGACAGTTGGGGCTATGGCTACACCTTC.

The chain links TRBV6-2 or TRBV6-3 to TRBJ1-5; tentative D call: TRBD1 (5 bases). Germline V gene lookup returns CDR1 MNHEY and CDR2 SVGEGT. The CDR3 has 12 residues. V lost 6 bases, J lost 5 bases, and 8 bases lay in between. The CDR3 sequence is CASSPRDQPQHF. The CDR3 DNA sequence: TGTGCCAGCAGCCCCAGGGATCAGCCCCAGCATTTT.

CDR3 loop: CASSFLAGANTGELFF. Written as DNA, the CDR3 is TGTGCCAGCAGCTTTCTAGCGGGGGCGAACACCGGGGAGCTGTTTTTT. The chain carries TRBV11-2 and TRBJ2-2; 10 bases are a match to TRBD2. Trimming took 3 bases from V and 0 from J; bases not matched to a gene: 1. The germline gives CDR1 SGHAT, CDR2 FQNNGV. The CDR3 spans 16 residues.

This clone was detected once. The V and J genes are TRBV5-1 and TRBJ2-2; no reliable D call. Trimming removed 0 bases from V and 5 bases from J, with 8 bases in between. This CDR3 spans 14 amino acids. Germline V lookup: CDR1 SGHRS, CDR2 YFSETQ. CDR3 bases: TGCGCCAGCAGCTTGGCTTTTGAGACCGGGGAGCTGTTTTTT. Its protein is CASSLAFETGELFF.

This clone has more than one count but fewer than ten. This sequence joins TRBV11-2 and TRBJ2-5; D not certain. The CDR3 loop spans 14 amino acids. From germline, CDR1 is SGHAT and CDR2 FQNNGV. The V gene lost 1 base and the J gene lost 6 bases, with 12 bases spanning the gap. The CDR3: CASSLGLETKTQYF. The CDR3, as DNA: TGTGCCAGCAGCTTAGGACTCGAGACGAAGACCCAGTACTTC.

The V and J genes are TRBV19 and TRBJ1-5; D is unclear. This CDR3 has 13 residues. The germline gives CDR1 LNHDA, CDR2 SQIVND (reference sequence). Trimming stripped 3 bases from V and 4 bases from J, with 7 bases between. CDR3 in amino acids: CASSIMENQPQHF. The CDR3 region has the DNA TGTGCCAGTAGTATTATGGAGAATCAGCCCCAGCATTTT. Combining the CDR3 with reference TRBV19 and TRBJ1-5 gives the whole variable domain DGGITQSPKYLFRKEGQNVTLSCEQNLNHDAMYWYRQDPGQGLRLIYYSQIVNDFQKGDIAEGYSVSREKKESFPLTVTSAQKNPTAFYLCASSIMENQPQHFGDGTRLSIL.

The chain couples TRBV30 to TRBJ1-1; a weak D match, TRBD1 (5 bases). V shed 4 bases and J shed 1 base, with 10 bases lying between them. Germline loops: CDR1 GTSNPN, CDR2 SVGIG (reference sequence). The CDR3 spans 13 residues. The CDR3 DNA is TGTGCCTGGAAGGGACTTTGGAACACTGAAGCTTTCTTT. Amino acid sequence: CAWKGLWNTEAFF.

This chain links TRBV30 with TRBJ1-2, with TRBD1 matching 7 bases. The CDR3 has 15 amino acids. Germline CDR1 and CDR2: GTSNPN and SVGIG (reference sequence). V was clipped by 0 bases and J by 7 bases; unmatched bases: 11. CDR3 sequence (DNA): TGTGCCTGGAGTGTACTAAAAGGGGGCGCGGGTGGCTACACCTTC. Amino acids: CAWSVLKGGAGGYTF.

CDR3 sequence reads: CASSPPSGEAYNEQFF. The CDR3 nucleotides read TGTGCCAGCTCACCACCTAGCGGGGAGGCCTACAATGAGCAGTTCTTC. The chain joins TRBV18 to TRBJ2-1; 8 bases fit TRBD2. CDR3 size: 16 residues. The germline V gene encodes CDR1 KGHSH and CDR2 LQKENI. Trimming at V came to 0 bases and at J to 2 bases, leaving 3 bases not matched to a gene. Based on the CDR3 plus reference TRBV18 and TRBJ2-1, the full variable domain is NAGVMQNPRHLVRRRGQEARLRCSPMKGHSHVYWYRQLPEEGLKFMVYLQKENIIDESGMPKERFSAEFPKEGPSILRIQQVVRGDSAAYFCASSPPSGEAYNEQFFGPGTRLTVL.

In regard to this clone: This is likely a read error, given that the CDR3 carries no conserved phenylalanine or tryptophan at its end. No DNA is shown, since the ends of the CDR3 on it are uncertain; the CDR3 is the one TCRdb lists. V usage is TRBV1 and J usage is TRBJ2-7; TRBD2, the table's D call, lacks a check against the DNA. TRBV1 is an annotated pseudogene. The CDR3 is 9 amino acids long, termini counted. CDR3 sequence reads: CTSSTWECS.

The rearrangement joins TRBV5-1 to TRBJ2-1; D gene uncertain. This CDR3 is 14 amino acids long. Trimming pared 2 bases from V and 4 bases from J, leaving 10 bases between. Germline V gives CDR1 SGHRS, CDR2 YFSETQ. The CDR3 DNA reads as TGCGCCAGCAGCTTTAACGTCCGGTACAATGAGCAGTTCTTC. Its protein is CASSFNVRYNEQFF.